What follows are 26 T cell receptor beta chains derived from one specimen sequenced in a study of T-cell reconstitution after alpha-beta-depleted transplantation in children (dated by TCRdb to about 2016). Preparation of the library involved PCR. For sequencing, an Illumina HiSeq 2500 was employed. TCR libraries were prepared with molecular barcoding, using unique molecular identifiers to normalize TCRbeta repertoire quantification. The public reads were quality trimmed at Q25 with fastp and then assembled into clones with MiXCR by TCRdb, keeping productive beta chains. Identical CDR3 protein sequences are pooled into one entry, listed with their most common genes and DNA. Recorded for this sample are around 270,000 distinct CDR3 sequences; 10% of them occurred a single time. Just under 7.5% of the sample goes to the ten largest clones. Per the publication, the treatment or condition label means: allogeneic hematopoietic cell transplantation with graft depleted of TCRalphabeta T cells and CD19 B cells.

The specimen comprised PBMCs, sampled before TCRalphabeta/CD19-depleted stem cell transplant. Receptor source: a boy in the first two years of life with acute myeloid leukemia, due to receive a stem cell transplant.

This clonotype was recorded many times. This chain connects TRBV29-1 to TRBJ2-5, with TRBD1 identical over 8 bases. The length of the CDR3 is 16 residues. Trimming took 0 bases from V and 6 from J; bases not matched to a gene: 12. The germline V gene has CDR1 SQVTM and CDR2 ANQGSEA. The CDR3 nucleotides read TGCAGCGTTGAAGACGATCGGTCAGGGGGCTGGCAGACCCAGTACTTC. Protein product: CSVEDDRSGGWQTQYF.

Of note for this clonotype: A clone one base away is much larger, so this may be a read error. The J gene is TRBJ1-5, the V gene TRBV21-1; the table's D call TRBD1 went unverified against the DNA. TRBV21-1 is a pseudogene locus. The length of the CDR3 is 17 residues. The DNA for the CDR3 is TGTGCCAGTGGGGGTGGGGGGCGTAGGGAGGACAATCAGCCCCAGCATTTT. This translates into CASGGGGRREDNQPQHF.

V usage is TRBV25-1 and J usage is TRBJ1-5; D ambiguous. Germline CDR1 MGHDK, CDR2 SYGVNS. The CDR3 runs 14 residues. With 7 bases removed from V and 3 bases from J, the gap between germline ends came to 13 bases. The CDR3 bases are TGTGCCAGCAAGGCGGAAGGCCACAATCAGCCCCAGCATTTT. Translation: CASKAEGHNQPQHF.

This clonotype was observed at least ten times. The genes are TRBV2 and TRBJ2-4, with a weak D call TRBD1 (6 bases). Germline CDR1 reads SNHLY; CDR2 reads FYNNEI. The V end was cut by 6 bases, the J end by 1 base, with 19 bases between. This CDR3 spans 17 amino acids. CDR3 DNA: TGTGCCAGCAGGCCTCACAGGGCCTGGGAGGCCAAAAACATTCAGTACTTC. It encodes CASRPHRAWEAKNIQYF.

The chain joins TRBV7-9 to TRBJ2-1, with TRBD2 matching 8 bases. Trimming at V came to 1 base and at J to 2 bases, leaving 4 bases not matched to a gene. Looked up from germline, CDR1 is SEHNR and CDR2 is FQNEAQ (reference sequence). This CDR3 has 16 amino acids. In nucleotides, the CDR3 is TGTGCCAGCAGCTTAGACGGGAGGGGTACCTACAATGAGCAGTTCTTC. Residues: CASSLDGRGTYNEQFF.

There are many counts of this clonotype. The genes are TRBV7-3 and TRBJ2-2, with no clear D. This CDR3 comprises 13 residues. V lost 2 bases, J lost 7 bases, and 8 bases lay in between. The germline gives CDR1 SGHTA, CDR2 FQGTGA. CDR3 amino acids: CASSLPGDGELFF. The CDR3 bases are TGTGCCAGCAGCTTACCAGGCGACGGGGAGCTGTTTTTT.

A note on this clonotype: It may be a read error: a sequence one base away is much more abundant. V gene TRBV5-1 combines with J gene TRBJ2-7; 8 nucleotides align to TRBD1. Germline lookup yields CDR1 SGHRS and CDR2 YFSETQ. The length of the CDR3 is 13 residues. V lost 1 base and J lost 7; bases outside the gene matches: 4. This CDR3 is CASSLHRGDEQYF. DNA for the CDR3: TGCGCCAGCAGCTTGCACAGGGGGGATGAGCAGTACTTC.

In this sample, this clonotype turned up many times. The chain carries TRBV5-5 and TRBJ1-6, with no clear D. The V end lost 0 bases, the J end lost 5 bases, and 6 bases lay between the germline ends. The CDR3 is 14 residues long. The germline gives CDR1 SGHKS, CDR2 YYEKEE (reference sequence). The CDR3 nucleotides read TGTGCCAGCAGCTTGGGACACGATAATTCACCCCTCCACTTT. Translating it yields CASSLGHDNSPLHF.

This CDR3 is CASSFTSGGNGGAEQYF. Here the CDR3 DNA reads TGTGCCAGCAGCTTTACTAGCGGGGGGAACGGGGGAGCCGAGCAGTACTTC. The rearrangement links TRBV7-2 to TRBJ2-7, with 12 bases that match TRBD2. After removal of 3 bases from V and 6 bases from J, the junction contained 12 bases not matched to a gene. Germline lookup yields CDR1 SGHTA and CDR2 FQGNSA. This CDR3 has 17 amino acids.

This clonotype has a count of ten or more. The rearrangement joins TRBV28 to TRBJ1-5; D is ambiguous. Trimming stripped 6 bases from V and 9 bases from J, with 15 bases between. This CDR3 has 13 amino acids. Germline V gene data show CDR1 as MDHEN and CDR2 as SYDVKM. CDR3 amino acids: CASSPVNLGPQHF. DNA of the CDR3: TGTGCCAGCAGCCCGGTAAACTTAGGGCCCCAGCATTTT.

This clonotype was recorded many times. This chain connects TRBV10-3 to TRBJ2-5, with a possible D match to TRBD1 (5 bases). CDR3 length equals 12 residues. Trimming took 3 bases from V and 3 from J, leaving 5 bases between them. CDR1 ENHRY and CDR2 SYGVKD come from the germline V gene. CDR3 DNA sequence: TGTGCCATCAGTGACAGGGAAGAGACCCAGTACTTC. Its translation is CAISDREETQYF.

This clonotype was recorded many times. The CDR3 nucleotides read TGTGCCAGCAGCGCCGACGGTACTTCACGCCAAGAGACCCAGTACTTC. Protein product: CASSADGTSRQETQYF. The chain has TRBV7-9 and TRBJ2-5, with no clear D. Germline CDR1 and CDR2: SEHNR and FQNEAQ (reference sequence). The V and J ends lost 5 bases and 1 base respectively, with 17 bases between them. There are 16 residues in the CDR3. Full variable domain (remainder filled in from reference TRBV7-9 and TRBJ2-5): DTGVSQNPRHKITKRGQNVTFRCDPISEHNRLYWYRQTLGQGPEFLTYFQNEAQLEKSRLLSDRFSAERPKGSFSTLEIQRTEQGDSAMYLCASSADGTSRQETQYFGPGTRLLVL.

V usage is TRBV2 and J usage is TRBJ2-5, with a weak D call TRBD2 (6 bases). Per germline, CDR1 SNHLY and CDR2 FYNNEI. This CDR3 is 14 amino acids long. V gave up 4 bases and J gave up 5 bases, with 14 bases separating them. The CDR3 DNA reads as TGTGCCAGCAGTGTAACGGGAGCGGAGGAGACCCAGTACTTC. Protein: CASSVTGAEETQYF.

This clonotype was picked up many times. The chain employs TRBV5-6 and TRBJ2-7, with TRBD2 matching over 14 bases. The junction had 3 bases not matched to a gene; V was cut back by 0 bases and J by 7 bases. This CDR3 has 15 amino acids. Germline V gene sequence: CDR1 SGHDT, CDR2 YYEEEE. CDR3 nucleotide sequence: TGTGCCAGCAGCTTGGAGGGACTAGCGGGAGATGAGCAGTACTTC. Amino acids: CASSLEGLAGDEQYF.

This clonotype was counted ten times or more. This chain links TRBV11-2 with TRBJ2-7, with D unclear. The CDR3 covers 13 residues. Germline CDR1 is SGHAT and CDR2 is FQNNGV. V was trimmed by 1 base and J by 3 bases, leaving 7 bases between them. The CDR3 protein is CASSLAEIYEQYF. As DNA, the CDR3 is TGTGCCAGCAGCTTAGCTGAGATCTACGAGCAGTACTTC. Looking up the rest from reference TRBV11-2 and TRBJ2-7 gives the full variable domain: EAGVAQSPRYKIIEKRQSVAFWCNPISGHATLYWYQQILGQGPKLLIQFQNNGVVDDSQLPKDRFSAERLKGVDSTLKIQPAKLEDSAVYLCASSLAEIYEQYFGPGTRLTVT.

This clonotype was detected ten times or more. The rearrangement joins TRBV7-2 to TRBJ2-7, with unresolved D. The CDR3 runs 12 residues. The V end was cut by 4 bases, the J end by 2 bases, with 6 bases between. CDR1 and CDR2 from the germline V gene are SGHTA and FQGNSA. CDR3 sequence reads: CASSSHTYEQYF. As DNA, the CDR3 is TGTGCCAGCAGCTCCCACACCTACGAGCAGTACTTC. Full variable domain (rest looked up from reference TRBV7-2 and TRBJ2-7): GAGVSQSPSNKVTEKGKDVELRCDPISGHTALYWYRQSLGQGLEFLIYFQGNSAPDKSGLPSDRFSAERTGGSVSTLTIQRTQQEDSAVYLCASSSHTYEQYFGPGTRLTVT.

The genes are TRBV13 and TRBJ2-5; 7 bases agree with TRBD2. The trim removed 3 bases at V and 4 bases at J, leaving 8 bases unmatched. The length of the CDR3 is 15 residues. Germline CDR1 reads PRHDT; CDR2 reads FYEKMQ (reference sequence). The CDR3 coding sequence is TGTGCCAGCAGCTTGGGCGGGGGAGAGGGAGAGACCCAGTACTTC. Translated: CASSLGGGEGETQYF. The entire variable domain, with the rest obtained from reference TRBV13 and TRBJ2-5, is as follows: AAGVIQSPRHLIKEKRETATLKCYPIPRHDTVYWYQQGPGQDPQFLISFYEKMQSDKGSIPDRFSAQQFSDYHSELNMSSLELGDSALYFCASSLGGGEGETQYFGPGTRLLVL.

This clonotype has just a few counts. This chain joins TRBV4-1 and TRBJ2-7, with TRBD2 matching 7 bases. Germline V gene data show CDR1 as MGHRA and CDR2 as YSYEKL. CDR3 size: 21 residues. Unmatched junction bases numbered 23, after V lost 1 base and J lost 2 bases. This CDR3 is CASSQVPWGRAISTRAYEQYF. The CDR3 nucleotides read TGCGCCAGCAGCCAAGTACCCTGGGGGAGGGCCATCTCCACTCGAGCCTACGAGCAGTACTTC.

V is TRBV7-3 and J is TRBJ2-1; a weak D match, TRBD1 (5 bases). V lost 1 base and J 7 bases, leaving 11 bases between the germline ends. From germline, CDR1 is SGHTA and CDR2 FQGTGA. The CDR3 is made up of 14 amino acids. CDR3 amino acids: CASSLMGQMNEQFF. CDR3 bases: TGTGCCAGCAGCTTAATGGGGCAGATGAATGAGCAGTTCTTC.

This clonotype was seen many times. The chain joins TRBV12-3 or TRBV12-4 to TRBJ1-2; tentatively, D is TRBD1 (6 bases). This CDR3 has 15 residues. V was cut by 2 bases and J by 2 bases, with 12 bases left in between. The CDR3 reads CASSLCRGANYGYTF. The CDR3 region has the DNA TGTGCCAGCAGTTTATGTCGGGGGGCGAACTATGGCTACACCTTC.

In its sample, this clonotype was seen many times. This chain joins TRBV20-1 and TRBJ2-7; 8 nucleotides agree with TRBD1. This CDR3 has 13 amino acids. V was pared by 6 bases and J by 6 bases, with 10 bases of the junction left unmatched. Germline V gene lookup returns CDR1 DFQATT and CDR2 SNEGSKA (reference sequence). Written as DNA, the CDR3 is TGCAGTGCCCCGGACAGGGTAGGGCGCGAGCAGTACTTC. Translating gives CSAPDRVGREQYF.

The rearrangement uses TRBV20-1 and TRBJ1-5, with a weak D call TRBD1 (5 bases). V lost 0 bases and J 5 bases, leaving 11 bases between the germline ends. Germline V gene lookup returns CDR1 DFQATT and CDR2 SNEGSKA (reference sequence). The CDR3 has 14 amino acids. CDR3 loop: CSARDRRVDQPQHF. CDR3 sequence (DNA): TGCAGTGCTAGAGATCGCAGGGTAGATCAGCCCCAGCATTTT.

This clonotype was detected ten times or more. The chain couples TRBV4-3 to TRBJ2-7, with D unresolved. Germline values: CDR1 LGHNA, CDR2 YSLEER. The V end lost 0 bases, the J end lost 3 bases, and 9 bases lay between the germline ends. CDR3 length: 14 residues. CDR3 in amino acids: CASSQDLGVYEQYF. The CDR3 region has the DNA TGCGCCAGCAGCCAAGATCTAGGTGTCTACGAGCAGTACTTC.

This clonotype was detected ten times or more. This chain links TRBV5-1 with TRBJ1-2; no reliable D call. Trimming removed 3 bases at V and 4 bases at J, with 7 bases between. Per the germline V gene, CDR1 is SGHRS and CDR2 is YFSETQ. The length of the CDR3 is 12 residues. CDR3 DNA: TGCGCCAGCAGCTCCGACCTCTATGGCTACACCTTC. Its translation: CASSSDLYGYTF.

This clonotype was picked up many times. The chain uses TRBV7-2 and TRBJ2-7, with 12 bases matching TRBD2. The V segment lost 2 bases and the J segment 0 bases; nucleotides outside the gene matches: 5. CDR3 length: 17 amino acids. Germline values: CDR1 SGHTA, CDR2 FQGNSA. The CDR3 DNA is TGTGCCAGCAGCTTACGGGAGACTAGCGGGAGCTCCTACGAGCAGTACTTC. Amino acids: CASSLRETSGSSYEQYF.

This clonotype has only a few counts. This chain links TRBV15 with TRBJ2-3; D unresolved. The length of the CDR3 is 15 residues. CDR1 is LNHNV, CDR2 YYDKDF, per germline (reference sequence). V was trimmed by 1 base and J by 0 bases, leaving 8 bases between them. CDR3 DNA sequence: TGTGCCACCAGCAGAGGAAGTTCTAGCACAGATACGCAGTATTTT. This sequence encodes CATSRGSSSTDTQYF.